Listed below are T cell receptor beta chains from one sample, sequenced in a study of T cell changes during pregnancy in multiple sclerosis. Profiling relied on immunoSEQ multiplex PCR, and the TCRdb table lists in-frame clones only, not all of them. The sample has 55,000 to 85,000 clones; about nine tenths are singletons. This specimen was peripheral blood, taken in the third trimester of pregnancy. The receptors come from a female donor with multiple sclerosis, enrolled in a pregnancy study. Each CDR3 is given with its conserved first and last residue. Each record gives: D gene, V gene, clone size, J gene, CDR3 protein, CDR3 DNA. A D gene is named only where the DNA matches it firmly. Not every row has a clone size; where given, it reads once, few, many or a size class.

TRBD1	TRBV7-9	NA	TRBJ1-2	CASSPGGQANYGYTF	TGTGCCAGCAGCCCCGGAGGACAGGCTAATTATGGCTACACCTTC
TRBD1	TRBV2	NA	TRBJ2-3	CASRAGQGQDTQYF	TGTGCCAGCAGGGCGGGACAGGGGCAAGATACGCAGTATTTT
NA	TRBV2	NA	TRBJ2-7	CASKVEAYEQYF	TGTGCCAGCAAAGTGGAGGCCTACGAGCAGTACTTC
NA	TRBV6-6	NA	TRBJ1-2	CASSLVAASYGYTF	TGTGCCAGCAGCCTCGTGGCGGCGAGCTATGGCTACACCTTC
NA	TRBV12-2	NA	TRBJ2-7	CASRPTGMTSGYPYEQYF	TGTGCAAGTCGCCCGACAGGGATGACTAGCGGATACCCCTACGAGCAGTACTTC
NA	TRBV6-1	once	TRBJ2-1	CASSGTYRDTYNEQFF	TGTGCCAGCAGTGGAACCTACAGGGACACCTACAATGAGCAGTTCTTC
NA	TRBV7-2	NA	TRBJ1-2	CASSLAAGPANYGYTF	TGTGCCAGCAGCTTAGCCGCAGGGCCAGCTAACTATGGCTACACCTTC
NA	TRBV7-9	NA	TRBJ1-2	CASSSRDFYGYTF	TGTGCCAGCAGCTCACGGGACTTCTATGGCTACACCTTC
TRBD2	TRBV14	NA	TRBJ2-3	CASSRGSSGGHTDTQYF	TGTGCCAGCAGCCGAGGCAGCTCGGGAGGGCACACAGATACGCAGTATTTT
TRBD2	TRBV9	NA	TRBJ2-3	CASSPGLAGGQDTQYF	TGTGCCAGCAGCCCAGGACTAGCGGGGGGGCAAGATACGCAGTATTTT
NA	TRBV5-1	NA	TRBJ2-5	CASSVPGKETQYF	TGCGCCAGCAGCGTGCCGGGAAAAGAGACCCAGTACTTC
NA	TRBV6-1	few	TRBJ1-5	CASSGHRNQPQHF	TGTGCCAGCAGCGGACATCGCAATCAGCCCCAGCATTTT
TRBD1	TRBV6-1	NA	TRBJ1-1	CASSVPPGTGLNTEAFF	TGTGCCAGCAGTGTTCCTCCCGGGACAGGGCTTAACACTGAAGCTTTCTTT
TRBD2	TRBV11-1	NA	TRBJ2-1	CASSLGGLAGSYNEQFF	TGTGCCAGCAGCTTAGGGGGACTAGCGGGGTCCTACAATGAGCAGTTCTTC
TRBD1	TRBV2	NA	TRBJ1-2	CASSEGTGGGGYTF	TGTGCCAGCAGTGAAGGGACAGGGGGCGGCGGCTACACCTTC
TRBD2	TRBV18	NA	TRBJ2-1	CASSPWTSGMGFDEQFF	TGTGCCAGCTCACCTTGGACTAGCGGGATGGGCTTTGATGAGCAGTTCTTC